Described below is a single T cell receptor beta chain sequence and its context. The entry originates in a study of blood T cell repertoires in COVID-19. Overall study context: COVID-19 samples, acute and convalescent, were from the United States, Italy and Spain. T cells, B-cell-depleted T cells, or PBMCs provided the cDNA or gDNA that served as material.

In the authors' methods: Counts of nucleated cells, estimated from reference gene primer amplification, were obtained. Repertoires were generated with immunoSEQ multiplex PCR, while TCRdb's copy carries only in-frame clones and drops some. V and J calls and clone size are as listed in that table; D and trimming were resolved from the DNA. The sample records 130,000 to 150,000 clones, around nine tenths being singletons. The CDR3 is 13 amino acids. In germline, CDR1 is MDHEN, CDR2 SYDVKM. The germline V and J ends were trimmed by 5 bases and 5 bases, with 12 bases remaining between them. The chain carries TRBV28 and TRBJ1-1; D is undetermined. Sequenced sample: peripheral blood. The source is a woman aged 50 to 60 with active or convalescent COVID-19. CDR3 sequence: CASSPPPGTEAFF. The CDR3 DNA follows: TGTGCCAGCAGTCCCCCCCCGGGGACTGAAGCTTTCTTT.